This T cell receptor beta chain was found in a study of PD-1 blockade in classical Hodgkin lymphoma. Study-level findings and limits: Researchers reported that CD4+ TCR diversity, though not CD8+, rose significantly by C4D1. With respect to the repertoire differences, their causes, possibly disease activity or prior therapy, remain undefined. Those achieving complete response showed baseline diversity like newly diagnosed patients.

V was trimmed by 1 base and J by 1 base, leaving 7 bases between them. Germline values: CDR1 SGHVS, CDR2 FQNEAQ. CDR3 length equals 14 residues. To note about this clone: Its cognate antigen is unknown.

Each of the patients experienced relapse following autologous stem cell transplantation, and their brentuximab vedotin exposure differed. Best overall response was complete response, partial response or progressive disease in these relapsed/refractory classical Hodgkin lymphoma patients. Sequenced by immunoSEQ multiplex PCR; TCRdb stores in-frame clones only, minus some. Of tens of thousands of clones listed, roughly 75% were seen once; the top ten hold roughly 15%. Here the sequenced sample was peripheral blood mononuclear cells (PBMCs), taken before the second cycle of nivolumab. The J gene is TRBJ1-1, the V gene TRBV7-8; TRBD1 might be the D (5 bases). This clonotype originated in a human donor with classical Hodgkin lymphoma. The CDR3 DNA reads TGTGCCAGCAGCTTAGAGACAGCGAACACTGAAGCTTTCTTT. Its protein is CASSLETANTEAFF.